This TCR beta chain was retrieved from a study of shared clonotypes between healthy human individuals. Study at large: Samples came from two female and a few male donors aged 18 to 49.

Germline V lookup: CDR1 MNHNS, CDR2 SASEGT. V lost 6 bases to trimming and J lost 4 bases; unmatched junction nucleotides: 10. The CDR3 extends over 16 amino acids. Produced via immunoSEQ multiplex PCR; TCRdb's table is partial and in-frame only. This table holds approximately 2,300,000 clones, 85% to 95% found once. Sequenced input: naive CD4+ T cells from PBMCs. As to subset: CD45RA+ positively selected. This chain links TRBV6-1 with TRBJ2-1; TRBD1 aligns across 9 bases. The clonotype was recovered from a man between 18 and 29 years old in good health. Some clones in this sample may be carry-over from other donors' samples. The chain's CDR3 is CASSEQGANIYNEQFF. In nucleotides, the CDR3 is TGTGCCAGCAGCGAACAGGGGGCCAACATTTACAATGAGCAGTTCTTC.